This TCR beta chain was profiled in a study of T cell responses to AZD1222 COVID-19 vaccine. Trimming left V 6 bases short and J 1 base short, with 9 bases between. CDR1 is ENHRY and CDR2 is SYGVKD in the germline V gene. This CDR3 contains 13 residues. A word on this clone: Antigen specificity is unknown.

Here immunoSEQ multiplex PCR was the method, and the copy in TCRdb shows in-frame clones only, minus some. The table shows about 100,000 clones, with more than 75% occurring only once. Study-wide points: Variant regions that are unmutated are reportedly the target of nearly half of spike-specific TCRs. It should be noted that donors were predominantly white British and more often female, and clonal diversity was possibly underestimated. Dominant CD4 TCR responses targeted spike regions 160-218 and 743-854.

The rearrangement uses TRBV10-3 and TRBJ1-1, with D uncertain. The receptor was derived from an adult in good health. Sequenced here: peripheral blood, sampled on day 0 of AZD1222 vaccination. CDR3 protein: CAIRRDPNTEAFF. In DNA form, the CDR3 reads TGTGCCATCAGAAGGGATCCGAACACTGAAGCTTTCTTT.